The 12 T cell receptor beta chains in this list originate from one sample, sequenced in a study of blood T cells in healthy people across ages. A J-beta primer mix and a sample-barcoded 5' primer were used in a second PCR of roughly 7 to 12 cycles. TCRdb analysed the 5' RACE reads with MiXCR anew, one entry per CDR3 protein. Altogether hundreds of thousands of distinct CDR3 sequences are present, roughly 60% being singletons, with the ten largest covering 22%. Sequences were obtained from blood. The receptors originated from a young man in good health.

This clonotype was picked up many times. This chain connects TRBV29-1 to TRBJ2-7; D remains unclear. Trimming removed 1 base from V and 3 bases from J, with 4 bases in between. The CDR3 totals 11 residues. Germline V CDR1 and CDR2: SQVTM, ANQGSEA. This chain's CDR3 is CSVEVRYEQYF. For the CDR3, the DNA is TGCAGCGTTGAAGTTCGCTACGAGCAGTACTTC.

The chain has TRBV23-1 and TRBJ2-7, with 9 bases aligning to TRBD2. TRBV23-1 is placed among ORFs of uncertain function. This CDR3 spans 19 amino acids. V was clipped by 1 base and J by 0 bases; unmatched bases: 13. This CDR3 reads CASSQWCRVNSGSSYEQYF. In nucleotides, the CDR3 is TGCGCCAGCAGTCAATGGTGCAGGGTTAATAGCGGGAGCTCCTACGAGCAGTACTTC.

This clonotype was observed a handful of times. This rearrangement joins TRBV4-2 to TRBJ2-7; D might be TRBD2 (6 bases). Trimming removed 1 base at V and 6 bases at J, with 16 bases between. Germline V gives CDR1 LGHNA, CDR2 YNFKEQ. The CDR3 loop spans 15 amino acids. In DNA, the CDR3 is TGTGCCAGCAGCCAAGCTAGTGGACTAATCCCCGAGCAGTACTTC. Its protein product is CASSQASGLIPEQYF.

The V gene is TRBV7-9, the J gene TRBJ2-7; D is ambiguous. Per the germline V gene, CDR1 is SEHNR and CDR2 is FQNEAQ (reference sequence). V shed 4 bases and J shed 1 base, with 11 bases lying between them. This CDR3 has 14 residues. The CDR3 region is CASSSSYVSYEQYF. CDR3 DNA: TGTGCCAGCAGCTCCTCATACGTTTCCTACGAGCAGTACTTC.

The rearrangement uses TRBV7-9 and TRBJ2-5; 7 positions match TRBD2. J was trimmed by 1 base and V by 1 base; bases with no gene match: 3. Per the germline V gene, CDR1 is SEHNR and CDR2 is FQNEAQ (reference sequence). The CDR3 is 15 residues long. The CDR3 protein is CASSLDLAVQETQYF. The CDR3 DNA reads as TGTGCCAGCAGCTTAGATCTAGCGGTCCAAGAGACCCAGTACTTC. Looking up the rest from reference TRBV7-9 and TRBJ2-5 gives the full variable domain: DTGVSQNPRHKITKRGQNVTFRCDPISEHNRLYWYRQTLGQGPEFLTYFQNEAQLEKSRLLSDRFSAERPKGSFSTLEIQRTEQGDSAMYLCASSLDLAVQETQYFGPGTRLLVL.

The chain joins TRBV6-2 or TRBV6-3 to TRBJ2-7, with unresolved D. The DNA end favors TRBJ2-5, so the J call may be wrong. Germline V lookup: CDR1 MNHEY, CDR2 SVGEGT. The CDR3 is 14 residues long. The CDR3 coding sequence is TGTGCCAGCAGTTACATACCCACGAGAGAGACCCAGTACTTC. It codes for CASSYIPTRETQYF.

The V call is TRBV9, the J call TRBJ2-3; D possibly corresponds to TRBD1 (6 bases). Germline V gene sequence: CDR1 SGDLS, CDR2 YYNGEE. The CDR3 has 16 residues. The ends were cut back, 4 bases at V and 3 bases at J, with 18 bases in the middle. The DNA of the CDR3 is TGTGCCAGCAGCCCCTCAGGGGAGCGTGTAACAGATACGCAGTATTTT. Protein: CASSPSGERVTDTQYF.

This clonotype was seen just once. DNA for the CDR3: TGTGCCAGCAGTTACTGGGACAGGACAATCGGAAAAGCTTTCTTT. Translation: CASSYWDRTIGKAFF. V gene TRBV6-5 combines with J gene TRBJ1-1; 8 bases line up with TRBD1. The CDR3 consists of 15 residues. The junction had 10 bases not matched to a gene; V was cut back by 1 base and J by 9 bases. In germline, CDR1 is MNHEY, CDR2 SVGAGI.

In its sample, this clonotype was seen a few times. The chain links TRBV6-5 to TRBJ1-4; no reliable D call. From germline, CDR1 is MNHEY and CDR2 SVGAGI. The CDR3 runs 13 residues. The V end lost 6 bases, the J end lost 3 bases, and 8 bases lay between the germline ends. In DNA, the CDR3 is TGTGCCAGCAGACGCGGTCCTAATGAAAAACTGTTTTTT. This gives the protein CASRRGPNEKLFF.

This clonotype was seen more than once but under ten times. The V call is TRBV7-2, the J call TRBJ2-5; no definite D call. Trimming shortened V by 5 bases and J by 2 bases, and 9 bases separated the two germline ends. CDR3 length: 13 residues. The germline CDR1 and CDR2 sequences are SGHTA and FQGNSA. CDR3 bases: TGTGCCAGCAGCCCAATGCTGCAAGAGACCCAGTACTTC. Its translation is CASSPMLQETQYF.

This clonotype was counted between two and nine times. This sequence joins TRBV29-1 and TRBJ2-3; weak D call: TRBD2 (5 bases). Looked up from germline, CDR1 is SQVTM and CDR2 is ANQGSEA. The CDR3 has 19 residues. V lost 6 bases and J lost 1, with 29 bases in between. The CDR3 coding sequence is TGCAGCGTGATCCCGGTTAACCGGCTCACCTCCGGGGGCACAGATACGCAGTATTTT. It encodes CSVIPVNRLTSGGTDTQYF.

The chain uses TRBV20-1 and TRBJ2-1; maybe TRBD1 (6 bases). The CDR3 spans 17 residues. Germline V gives CDR1 DFQATT, CDR2 SNEGSKA (reference sequence). V lost 0 bases and J lost 4, with 19 bases in between. In nucleotides, the CDR3 is TGCAGTGCTAGAGATGAGTGGATTGACAGGAATTACAATGAGCAGTTCTTC. Translated, it gives CSARDEWIDRNYNEQFF.